The rows below give T cell receptor beta chains drawn from one sample of a study of cytomegalovirus exposure and HLA in healthy donors. TCRdb keeps only in-frame clones here, not all; method: immunoSEQ multiplex PCR. The sample has just over 150,000 clones; roughly 85% are singletons. Sequencing was carried out using PBMCs. Receptors originate from a woman aged 45-65 years in good health and CMV-seropositive. The CDR3 runs from the conserved cysteine through the conserved F or W. D genes are given only for firm matches. Clone sizes are given selectively: once, few, many, or a class where the clone is expanded.

v_call	j_call	d_call	clone_size	cdr3_aa	cdr3_nt
TRBV2	TRBJ2-5	TRBD2	NA	CASSEGTSGGVETQYF	TGTGCCAGCAGTGAAGGGACTAGCGGAGGGGTGGAGACCCAGTACTTC
TRBV7-2	TRBJ1-5	NA	NA	CASSLGGQFNQPQHF	TGTGCCAGCAGCTTAGGAGGACAGTTCAATCAGCCCCAGCATTTT
TRBV6-1	TRBJ1-1	NA	NA	CASSEWGGNTEAFF	TGTGCCAGCAGTGAATGGGGCGGGAACACTGAAGCTTTCTTT
TRBV2	TRBJ2-4	TRBD2	NA	CASSRTSGRLAKNIQYF	TGTGCCAGCAGCCGGACTAGCGGGAGATTAGCCAAAAACATTCAGTACTTC
TRBV10-3	TRBJ1-3	NA	NA	CAIKTADGMGHTIYF	TGTGCCATCAAGACCGCGGACGGTATGGGGCACACCATATATTTT
TRBV28	TRBJ1-1	NA	few	CASPPSVGAAGWTEAFF	TGTGCCAGCCCACCCTCGGTTGGGGCGGCTGGGTGGACTGAAGCTTTCTTT
TRBV29-1	TRBJ1-4	TRBD1	NA	CSVGGQGGTNEKLFF	TGCAGCGTAGGAGGACAGGGGGGAACTAATGAAAAACTGTTTTTT
TRBV6-5	TRBJ2-7	TRBD1	NA	CASSYGTGVTYEQYF	TGTGCCAGCAGTTACGGGACAGGGGTAACCTACGAGCAGTACTTC
TRBV15	TRBJ2-7	NA	NA	CATSREVGLSYEQYF	TGTGCCACCAGCAGAGAAGTAGGACTTTCCTACGAGCAGTACTTC
TRBV27	TRBJ1-1	NA	NA	CASYHSVGNTEAFF	TGTGCCAGTTATCACAGTGTTGGGAACACTGAAGCTTTCTTT
TRBV7-2	TRBJ1-2	NA	few	CASSLVGEAGYTF	TGTGCCAGCAGCTTAGTAGGCGAGGCGGGCTACACCTTC
TRBV14	TRBJ2-3	NA	NA	CASSQPGLGADTQYF	TGTGCCAGCAGCCAACCAGGGTTGGGCGCAGATACGCAGTATTTT
TRBV18	TRBJ2-2	NA	once	CASSPQGTGELFF	TGTGCCAGCTCCCCTCAGGGCACCGGGGAGCTGTTTTTT
TRBV25-1	TRBJ2-6	TRBD1	once	CASGPGQGHSGANVLTF	TGTGCCAGCGGACCGGGACAGGGCCACTCTGGGGCCAACGTCCTGACTTTC
TRBV30	TRBJ2-2	TRBD2	NA	CAWSSSGRTGGSGELFF	TGTGCCTGGAGTAGCTCGGGTAGGACGGGGGGGTCCGGGGAGCTGTTTTTT
TRBV7-3	TRBJ2-3	TRBD1	few	CASSPGQGSDTQYF	TGTGCCAGCAGCCCGGGACAGGGGTCCGATACGCAGTATTTT
TRBV5-4	TRBJ1-1	NA	NA	CASRDTSTMNTEAFF	TGTGCCAGCCGGGACACTTCTACAATGAACACTGAAGCTTTCTTT
TRBV7-2	TRBJ1-1	TRBD1	NA	CASSFDRVVTEAFF	TGTGCCAGCAGCTTTGACAGGGTGGTCACTGAAGCTTTCTTT
TRBV25-1	TRBJ2-3	NA	once	CASSESYEYSTDTQYF	TGTGCCAGCAGTGAATCGTATGAGTATAGCACAGATACGCAGTATTTT
TRBV7-9	TRBJ1-2	TRBD1	NA	CASSSGTGSKDGYTF	TGTGCCAGCAGCTCCGGGACAGGGTCGAAGGATGGCTACACCTTC
TRBV5-1	TRBJ1-3	TRBD1	NA	CASSVGTAGNTIYF	TGCGCCAGCAGCGTAGGGACAGCCGGAAACACCATATATTTT
TRBV7-9	TRBJ2-2	TRBD2	NA	CASRRGESGELFF	TGTGCCAGCAGGCGGGGGGAATCCGGGGAGCTGTTTTTT
TRBV5-4	TRBJ2-2	NA	NA	CASSGGTAPQVPGELFF	TGTGCCAGCAGCGGAGGGACAGCCCCCCAGGTTCCCGGGGAGCTGTTTTTT
TRBV7-9	TRBJ1-2	TRBD1	NA	CASSSGQGSYGYTF	TGTGCCAGCAGCTCAGGACAGGGTTCATATGGCTACACCTTC